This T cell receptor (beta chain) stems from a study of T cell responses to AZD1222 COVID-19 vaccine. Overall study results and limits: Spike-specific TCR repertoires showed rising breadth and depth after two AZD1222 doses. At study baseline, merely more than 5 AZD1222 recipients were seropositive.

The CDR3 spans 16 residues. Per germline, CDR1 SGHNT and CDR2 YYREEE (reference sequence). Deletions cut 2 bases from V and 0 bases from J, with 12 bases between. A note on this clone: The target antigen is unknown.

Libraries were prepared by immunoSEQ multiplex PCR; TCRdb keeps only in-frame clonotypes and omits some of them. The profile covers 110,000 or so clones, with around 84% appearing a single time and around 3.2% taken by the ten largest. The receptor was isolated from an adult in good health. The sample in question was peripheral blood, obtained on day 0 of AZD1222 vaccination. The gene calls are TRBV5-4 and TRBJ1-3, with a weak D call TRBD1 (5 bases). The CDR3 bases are TGTGCCAGCAGCTTTGGAGGGACCCCCTCTGGAAACACCATATATTTT. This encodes CASSFGGTPSGNTIYF.